This T cell receptor (beta chain) was observed in a study of shared clonotypes between healthy human individuals. The study's findings and limits: Few donors restricted represented genetic and exposure-history diversity.

V was cut by 5 bases and J by 1 base, with 11 bases left in between. CDR3 length: 13 amino acids. Looked up from germline, CDR1 is GTSNPN and CDR2 is SVGIG (reference sequence). Note on this clone: Its matching antigen is unknown.

CD45RO-negative, CCR7-positively selected cells formed the naive CD8 fraction, excluding terminally differentiated effector memory CD45RA+ cells. Produced via immunoSEQ multiplex PCR; TCRdb's table is partial and in-frame only. Of about 580,000 clones in the sample, roughly 98% are singletons; the top ten hold more than 0.3%. The sample taken for sequencing was naive CD8+ T cells sorted from blood. The source of this sequence is a man in his thirties or forties in good health. This chain links TRBV30 with TRBJ1-1; perhaps TRBD1 as D (6 bases). The CDR3 loop is CAWETGQNTEAFF. For the CDR3, the DNA is TGTGCCTGGGAGACAGGCCAGAACACTGAAGCTTTCTTT.